This T cell receptor beta chain was documented in a study of T cells in Graves' hyperthyroidism and ophthalmopathy. Study context: Blood was drawn when the patient was first diagnosed and still untreated.

On the basis of clinical symptoms, serum thyroxine and TRAb, thyroid ultrasound and orbital computed tomography, diagnoses were made. Ten or more counts support this clonotype. Germline V gene data show CDR1 as KGHSH and CDR2 as LQKENI. The CDR3 covers 15 residues. J lost 0 bases, V lost 2 bases, and 0 bases had no gene match. TCR beta CDR3 region amplification was performed from RNA transcripts. First-round RT-PCR targeting the TCR CDR3 was performed with the HTBI primer set. One entry per CDR3 protein, called by TCRdb with MiXCR from the multiplex PCR reads. This sample has around 520,000 distinct CDR3 sequences, with approximately 15% found just once.

This chain links TRBV18 with TRBJ2-2, with 7 bases fitting TRBD2. Sequencing was performed on blood. This clonotype was sampled from a woman aged 18-29 years with Graves' hyperthyroidism. CDR3 amino acids: CASSPAGANTGELFF. The CDR3 DNA sequence: TGTGCCAGCTCACCAGCGGGAGCGAACACCGGGGAGCTGTTTTTT.